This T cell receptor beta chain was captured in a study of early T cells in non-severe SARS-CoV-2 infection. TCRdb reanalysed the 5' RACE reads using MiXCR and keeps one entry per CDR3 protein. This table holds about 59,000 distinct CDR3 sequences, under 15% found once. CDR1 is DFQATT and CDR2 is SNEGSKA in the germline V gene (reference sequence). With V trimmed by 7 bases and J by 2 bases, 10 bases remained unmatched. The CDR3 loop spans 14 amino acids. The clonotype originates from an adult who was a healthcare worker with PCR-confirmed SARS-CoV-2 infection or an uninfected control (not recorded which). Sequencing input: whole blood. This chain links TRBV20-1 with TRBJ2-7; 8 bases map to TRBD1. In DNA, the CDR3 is TGCAGTGGGGCACGAGGGACAGGCCCCTACGAGCAGTACTTC. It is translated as CSGARGTGPYEQYF.